Within the sample, the clone carrying this TCR beta chain is medium-sized. Multiplex PCR relied on 32 V and 13 J primers to amplify TCR beta CDR3. Using its own MiXCR run on the multiplex PCR reads, TCRdb lists one record per CDR3 protein. This sample has about 15,000 distinct CDR3 sequences, with more than 30% found just once. This sample was included in a study of immune heterogeneity within non-small cell lung tumors. Study-wide background: Among the tumors, a few were squamous cell carcinomas, ten to eleven were non-squamous carcinomas and 1 was not otherwise specified.

Genomic DNA extracted from bulk tumor tissue served as template. A total of around 590 ng was used per sample. Surgeons took several biopsies per primary tumor, spaced far apart, during surgery. Curative surgery was performed on patients who had untreated, newly diagnosed non-small cell lung cancer. The CDR3 is 16 residues long. Looked up from germline, CDR1 is DFQATT and CDR2 is SNEGSKA (reference sequence). Trimming at V came to 0 bases and at J to 5 bases, leaving 10 bases not matched to a gene. The chain links TRBV20-1 to TRBJ2-5; 9 bases agree with TRBD2. The clonotype originates from a woman aged 50 to 60 with non-small cell lung cancer. Sequenced: lung tumor tissue. The chain's CDR3 is CSARDQRAGGLETQYF. The CDR3 DNA reads TGCAGTGCTAGAGATCAACGGGCGGGAGGGTTGGAGACCCAGTACTTC.